The present entry profiles one TCR beta chain with its context. A second PCR of roughly 7 to 11 cycles used a sample-barcoded 5' primer and a J-beta primer mix. Using its own MiXCR run on the 5' RACE reads, TCRdb lists one record per CDR3 protein. Seen here are 1,300,000 or so distinct CDR3 sequences, around 59% observed once, and the top ten hold 6.5% to 8.5%. The CDR3 extends over 14 amino acids. Germline CDR1 and CDR2: MNHEY and SVGAGI. Trimming removed 4 bases from V and 5 bases from J; junction bases left unmatched: 4. The source of the sample is a study of blood T cells in healthy people across ages.

The origin of this receptor is a man younger than 30 in good health. This chain joins TRBV6-5 and TRBJ2-7; 11 bases line up with TRBD2. The sequenced material came from blood. The CDR3 is CASSLLAGAHEQYF. CDR3 nucleotides: TGTGCCAGCAGTTTACTAGCGGGAGCCCACGAGCAGTACTTC.